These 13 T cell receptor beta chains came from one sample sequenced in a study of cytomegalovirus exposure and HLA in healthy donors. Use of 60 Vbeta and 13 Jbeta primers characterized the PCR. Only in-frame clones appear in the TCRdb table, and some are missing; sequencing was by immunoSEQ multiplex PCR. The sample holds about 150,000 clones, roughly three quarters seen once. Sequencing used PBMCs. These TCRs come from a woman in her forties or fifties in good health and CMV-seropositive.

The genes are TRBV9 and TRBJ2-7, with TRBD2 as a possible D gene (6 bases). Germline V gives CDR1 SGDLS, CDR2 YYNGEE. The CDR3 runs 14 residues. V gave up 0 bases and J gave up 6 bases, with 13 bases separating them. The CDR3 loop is CASSVAGGIAEQYF. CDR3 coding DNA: TGTGCCAGCAGCGTAGCTGGGGGGATTGCCGAGCAGTACTTC.

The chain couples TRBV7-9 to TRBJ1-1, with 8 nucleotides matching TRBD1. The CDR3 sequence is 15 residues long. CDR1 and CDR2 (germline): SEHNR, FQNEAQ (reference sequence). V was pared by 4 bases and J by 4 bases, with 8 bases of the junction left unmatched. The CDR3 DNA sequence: TGTGCCAGCAGCTCTCGGACAGGGTGGAGCACTGAAGCTTTCTTT. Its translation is CASSSRTGWSTEAFF.

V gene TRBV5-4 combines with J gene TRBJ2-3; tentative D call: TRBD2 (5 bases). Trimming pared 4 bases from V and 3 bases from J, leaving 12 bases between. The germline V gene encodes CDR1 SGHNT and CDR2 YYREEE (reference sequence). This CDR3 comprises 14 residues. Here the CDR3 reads CASSRAGGTDTQYF. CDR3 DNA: TGTGCCAGCAGCCGTGCCGGCGGGACAGATACGCAGTATTTT.

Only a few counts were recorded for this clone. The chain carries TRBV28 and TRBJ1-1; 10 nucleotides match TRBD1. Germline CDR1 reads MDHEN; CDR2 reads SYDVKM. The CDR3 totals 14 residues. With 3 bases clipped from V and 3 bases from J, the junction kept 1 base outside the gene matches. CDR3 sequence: CASSFGQGDTEAFF. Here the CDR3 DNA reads TGTGCCAGCAGTTTCGGACAGGGGGACACTGAAGCTTTCTTT.

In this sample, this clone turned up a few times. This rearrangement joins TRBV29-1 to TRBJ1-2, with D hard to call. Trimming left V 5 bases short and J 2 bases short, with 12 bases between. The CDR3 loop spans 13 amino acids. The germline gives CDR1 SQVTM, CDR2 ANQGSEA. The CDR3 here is CSVSGPLNYGYTF. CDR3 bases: TGCAGCGTTTCAGGTCCTCTGAACTATGGCTACACCTTC.

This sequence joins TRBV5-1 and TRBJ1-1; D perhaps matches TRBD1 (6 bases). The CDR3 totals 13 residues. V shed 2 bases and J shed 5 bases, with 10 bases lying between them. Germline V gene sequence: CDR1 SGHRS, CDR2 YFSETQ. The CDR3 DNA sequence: TGCGCCAGCAGCTTTGCTAGGGGGACTGAAGCTTTCTTT. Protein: CASSFARGTEAFF.

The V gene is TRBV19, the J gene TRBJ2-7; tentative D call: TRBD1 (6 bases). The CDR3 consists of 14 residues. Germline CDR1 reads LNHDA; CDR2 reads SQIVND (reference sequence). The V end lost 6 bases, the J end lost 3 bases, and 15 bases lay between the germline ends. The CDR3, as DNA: TGTGCCAGTAGCCCCCGGGACAAAGGCTACGAGCAGTACTTC. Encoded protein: CASSPRDKGYEQYF.

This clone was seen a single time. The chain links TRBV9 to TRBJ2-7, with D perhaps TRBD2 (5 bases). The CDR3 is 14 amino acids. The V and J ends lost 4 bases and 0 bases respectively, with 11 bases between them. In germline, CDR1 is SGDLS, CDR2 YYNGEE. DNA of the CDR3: TGTGCCAGCAGCCCCCATGGGAGCTCCTACGAGCAGTACTTC. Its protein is CASSPHGSSYEQYF.

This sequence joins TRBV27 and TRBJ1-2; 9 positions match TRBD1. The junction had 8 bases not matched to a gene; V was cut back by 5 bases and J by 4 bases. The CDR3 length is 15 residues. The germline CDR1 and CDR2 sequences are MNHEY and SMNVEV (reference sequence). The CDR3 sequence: CASSANTGGSYGYTF. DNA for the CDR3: TGTGCCAGCAGTGCCAATACAGGGGGCAGCTATGGCTACACCTTC.

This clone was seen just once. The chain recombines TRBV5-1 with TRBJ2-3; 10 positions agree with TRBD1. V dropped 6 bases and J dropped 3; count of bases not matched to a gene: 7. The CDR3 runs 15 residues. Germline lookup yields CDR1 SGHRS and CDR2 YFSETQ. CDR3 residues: CASIPDRGRTDTQYF. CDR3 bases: TGCGCCAGCATCCCCGACAGGGGGCGTACAGATACGCAGTATTTT.

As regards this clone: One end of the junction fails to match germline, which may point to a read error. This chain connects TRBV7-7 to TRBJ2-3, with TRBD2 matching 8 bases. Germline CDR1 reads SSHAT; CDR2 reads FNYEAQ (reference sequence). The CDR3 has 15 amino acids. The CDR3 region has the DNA TGTGCTAGCAGCTTAGGCCTAGCGGGTACAGATACGCAGTATTTT. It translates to CASSLGLAGTDTQYF.

CDR3 sequence reads: CASSLAQGGIGELFF. CDR3 nucleotides: TGCGCCAGCAGCTTGGCCCAGGGGGGTATCGGGGAGCTGTTTTTT. V is TRBV5-1 and J is TRBJ2-2; maybe TRBD1 (7 bases). CDR3 length equals 15 residues. V gave up 0 bases and J gave up 7 bases, with 13 bases separating them. Per germline, CDR1 SGHRS and CDR2 YFSETQ.

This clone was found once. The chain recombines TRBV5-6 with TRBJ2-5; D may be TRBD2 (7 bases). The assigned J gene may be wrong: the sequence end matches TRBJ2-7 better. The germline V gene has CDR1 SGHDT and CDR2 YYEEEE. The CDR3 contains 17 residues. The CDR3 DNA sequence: TGTGCCAGCAGCTTTAGACGGGATAGGGGGGGGGCCTACGAGCAGTACTTC. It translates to CASSFRRDRGGAYEQYF.